This T cell receptor (beta chain) was found in a study of molecular identifiers for immune sequencing clone quantification. Study-level results: The share of molecules held by clones above 20 RNA copies was over 97% in effector cells and under 1% in naive cells.

Naive CD8 library inputs spanned roughly 20,000 to 1,100,000 sorted cells and 10%, 30% or 50% RNA. A CD8+CD4-CCR7+CD45RA+ phenotype served as the sorting definition for naive CD8 T cells. From the PCR reads, TCRdb called clonotypes with MiXCR, one entry per CDR3 protein. The sample carries some 100,000 distinct CDR3 sequences, around 33% recorded once. The CDR3 runs to 13 residues. V was shortened by 6 bases and J by 1 base, with 9 bases between the two germline ends. Germline V CDR1 and CDR2: SQVTM, ANQGSEA. This clonotype was seen repeatedly, ten times or more. The antigen is unknown. Input material: naive CD8+ T cells from blood, with Jurkat cell RNA spiked in. Subset indicated: FACS-sorted CD8+CD4-CCR7+CD45RA+ naive T cells. The chain has TRBV29-1 and TRBJ2-2; D not certain. The sequence came from a human donor in good health. Some libraries in this study had Jurkat cell RNA spiked in. This CDR3 is CSVAEQNTGELFF. CDR3 nucleotide sequence: TGCAGCGTCGCTGAACAGAACACCGGGGAGCTGTTTTTT.